One and the same sample provided the 15 T cell receptor beta chains below, sequenced in a study of OX40 agonist ivuxolimab in advanced cancers. Method: immunoSEQ multiplex PCR; TCRdb's copy keeps in-frame clones and lacks some. The sample consists of 70,000 to 75,000 clones, around 90% of them appearing once. This specimen was CD4+ or CD8+ T cells sorted from blood, taken in a trial of the OX40 agonist ivuxolimab. These receptors originate from an adult with an advanced solid tumor such as melanoma, head and neck, liver or kidney cancer.

This clone was observed once. This sequence joins TRBV6-5 and TRBJ2-7; no definite D call. The V gene's germline CDR1 is MNHEY and CDR2 SVGAGI. This CDR3 contains 13 residues. Trimming pared 2 bases from V and 2 bases from J, leaving 7 bases between. The CDR3 is CASSYDRTYEQYF. The CDR3 bases are TGTGCCAGCAGTTACGATCGGACCTACGAGCAGTACTTC.

The chain combines TRBV28 with TRBJ1-6, with a tentative D call TRBD1 (5 bases). Germline V gene lookup returns CDR1 MDHEN and CDR2 SYDVKM. The germline V and J ends were trimmed by 2 bases and 7 bases, with 9 bases remaining between them. This CDR3 contains 14 residues. CDR3 residues: CASSLIQENSPLHF. The DNA for the CDR3 is TGTGCCAGCAGTTTAATACAGGAAAATTCACCCCTCCACTTT.

V usage is TRBV30 and J usage is TRBJ1-2, with TRBD1 as a possible D gene (5 bases). CDR1 GTSNPN and CDR2 SVGIG come from the germline V gene (reference sequence). The CDR3 runs 11 residues. The V gene lost 1 base and the J gene lost 8 bases, with 8 bases spanning the gap. The CDR3, as DNA: TGTGCCTGGAGTGGGGGGGGAGGCTACACCTTC. This translates into CAWSGGGGYTF.

The rearrangement uses TRBV28 and TRBJ2-5; TRBD2 aligns across 8 bases. The germline V gene encodes CDR1 MDHEN and CDR2 SYDVKM. CDR3 size: 15 residues. J lost 6 bases, V lost 3 bases, and 9 bases had no gene match. CDR3 in amino acids: CASSFLAGTAQTQYF. CDR3 coding DNA: TGTGCCAGCAGTTTCTTAGCGGGAACCGCTCAGACCCAGTACTTC.

The chain links TRBV18 to TRBJ1-1, with D possibly matching TRBD1 (6 bases). With 5 bases removed from V and 8 bases from J, the gap between germline ends came to 12 bases. This CDR3 has 12 residues. Per the germline V gene, CDR1 is KGHSH and CDR2 is LQKENI. CDR3 DNA: TGTGCCAGCTCAGGGGGGGCGGGCGAAGCTTTCTTT. Translation gives CASSGGAGEAFF. The full variable domain, its missing parts supplied by reference TRBV18 and TRBJ1-1, is NAGVMQNPRHLVRRRGQEARLRCSPMKGHSHVYWYRQLPEEGLKFMVYLQKENIIDESGMPKERFSAEFPKEGPSILRIQQVVRGDSAAYFCASSGGAGEAFFGQGTRLTVV.

This chain uses TRBV15 with TRBJ2-3; TRBD2 aligns across 8 bases. The germline V gene encodes CDR1 LNHNV and CDR2 YYDKDF (reference sequence). V lost 1 base, J lost 6 bases, and 21 bases stayed unmatched. The CDR3 extends over 20 amino acids. CDR3 sequence: CATSRGGQGSESGSVDTQYF. The DNA for the CDR3 is TGTGCCACCAGCAGAGGGGGACAAGGGTCGGAGAGCGGGAGCGTGGATACGCAGTATTTT. The whole variable domain, filled in from reference TRBV15 and TRBJ2-3, reads DAMVIQNPRYQVTQFGKPVTLSCSQTLNHNVMYWYQQKSSQAPKLLFHYYDKDFNNEADTPDNFQSRRPNTSFCFLDIRSPGLGDTAMYLCATSRGGQGSESGSVDTQYFGPGTRLTVL.

The V gene is TRBV5-1, the J gene TRBJ2-4; D remains ambiguous. In germline, CDR1 is SGHRS, CDR2 YFSETQ. V lost 4 bases and J lost 1, with 15 bases in between. The CDR3 consists of 16 residues. CDR3 in amino acids: CASSPSPVRAKNIQYF. The CDR3 DNA is TGCGCCAGCAGCCCTTCCCCGGTACGCGCCAAAAACATTCAGTACTTC. Complete variable domain (other parts from reference TRBV5-1 and TRBJ2-4): KAGVTQTPRYLIKTRGQQVTLSCSPISGHRSVSWYQQTPGQGLQFLFEYFSETQRNKGNFPGRFSGRQFSNSRSEMNVSTLELGDSALYLCASSPSPVRAKNIQYFGAGTRLSVL.

This chain uses TRBV18 with TRBJ2-7, with D possibly matching TRBD2 (6 bases). From germline, CDR1 is KGHSH and CDR2 LQKENI. The germline V and J ends were trimmed by 4 bases and 5 bases, with 12 bases remaining between them. CDR3 length: 13 residues. The CDR3 reads CASSRQGLNEQYF. Here the CDR3 DNA reads TGTGCCAGCTCACGCCAGGGACTTAACGAGCAGTACTTC.

This chain joins TRBV30 and TRBJ2-5; D may be TRBD2 (6 bases). Trimming pared 3 bases from V and 1 base from J, leaving 9 bases between. Germline V lookup: CDR1 GTSNPN, CDR2 SVGIG (reference sequence). CDR3 length: 13 amino acids. CDR3 sequence reads: CAWRGGFQETQYF. The DNA for the CDR3 is TGTGCCTGGAGGGGGGGATTCCAAGAGACCCAGTACTTC. The variable domain in full, completed from reference TRBV30 and TRBJ2-5, reads SQTIHQWPATLVQPVGSPLSLECTVEGTSNPNLYWYRQAAGRGLQLLFYSVGIGQISSEVPQNLSASRPQDRQFILSSKKLLLSDSGFYLCAWRGGFQETQYFGPGTRLLVL.

The V gene is TRBV2, the J gene TRBJ2-2; D remains unclear. Trimming removed 5 bases at V and 5 bases at J, with 15 bases between. This CDR3 region has 15 residues. In germline, CDR1 is SNHLY, CDR2 FYNNEI. The CDR3 DNA reads TGTGCCAGCAGTCCGGACCGCCCCGGGACCGGGGAGCTGTTTTTT. Its translation is CASSPDRPGTGELFF.

V gene TRBV5-8 combines with J gene TRBJ1-4; no firm D call. Germline CDR1 and CDR2: SGHTS and YDEGEE. The CDR3 consists of 13 residues. V was cut by 4 bases and J by 6 bases, with 10 bases left in between. CDR3 DNA sequence: TGTGCCAGCAGCCGTAGTCGAGATGAAAAACTGTTTTTT. This encodes CASSRSRDEKLFF.

The V and J genes are TRBV28 and TRBJ2-7; D possibly corresponds to TRBD1 (5 bases). This CDR3 spans 17 amino acids. Trimming stripped 5 bases from V and 6 bases from J, with 26 bases between. Germline CDR1 reads MDHEN; CDR2 reads SYDVKM. CDR3 DNA sequence: TGTGCCAGCAGTCCGCGGACACCGTACCTCATAAATCGCGAGCAGTACTTC. Translation gives CASSPRTPYLINREQYF.

The V and J genes are TRBV29-1 and TRBJ2-1; TRBD1 or TRBD2 may be the D gene (5 bases each). CDR3 length: 13 residues. V was pared by 7 bases and J by 0 bases, with 10 bases between. CDR1 is SQVTM, CDR2 ANQGSEA, per germline. The CDR3 here is CSGGTDSYNEQFF. CDR3 nucleotides: TGCAGCGGTGGGACCGACTCCTACAATGAGCAGTTCTTC.

The CDR3 bases are TGTGCCAGCAGCCCACTAGGGTGGGACGGCGGATCCTACGAGCAGTACTTC. This gives the protein CASSPLGWDGGSYEQYF. V gene TRBV7-2 combines with J gene TRBJ2-7; D could derive from TRBD1 or TRBD2 (5 bases each). The CDR3 covers 17 residues. The V and J ends lost 5 bases and 1 base respectively, with 21 bases between them. Germline V lookup: CDR1 SGHTA, CDR2 FQGNSA.

The V call is TRBV19, the J call TRBJ2-7, with unresolved D. This CDR3 is 14 amino acids long. V gave up 6 bases and J gave up 0 bases, with 12 bases separating them. The germline V gene encodes CDR1 LNHDA and CDR2 SQIVND (reference sequence). The chain's CDR3 is CASRTTASSYEQYF. The CDR3 nucleotides are TGTGCCAGTAGGACGACTGCCAGCTCCTACGAGCAGTACTTC.